This TCR beta chain was identified during a study of molecular identifiers for immune sequencing clone quantification. Libraries from naive CD8 cells were generated from roughly 18,000 to 920,000 sorted cells (with 10%, 30% or 50% RNA). Sorting captured naive CD8 T cells as CD8+CD4-CCR7+CD45RA+. This clonotype was recorded at least ten times. Each CDR3 protein gets one entry after TCRdb re-called the PCR reads with MiXCR. The top ten clones hold 0.85% of a sample with approximately 670,000 distinct CDR3 sequences, 15% to 20% of them seen once. This sequence was found in a human donor in good health. Some libraries in this study had Jurkat cell RNA spiked in. The sequenced sample was naive CD8+ T cells from blood, with Jurkat cell RNA spiked in. Subset described: FACS-sorted CD8+CD4-CCR7+CD45RA+ naive T cells.

The CDR3 sequence: CASSFGREMNTEAFF. DNA of the CDR3: TGTGCCAGCAGCTTTGGTAGAGAGATGAACACTGAAGCTTTCTTT. V and J are TRBV7-9 and TRBJ1-1; no definite D call. This CDR3 is built from 15 residues. Germline lookup yields CDR1 SEHNR and CDR2 FQNEAQ (reference sequence). Trimming removed 3 bases from V and 0 bases from J, with 11 bases in between.